The sequence of this T cell receptor beta chain was determined in a study of CD4 and CD8 cells across lung adenocarcinoma regions. Donors had localized lung adenocarcinoma, a non-small cell lung cancer. Of note for this clonotype: At one end the junction does not follow the germline gene, possibly because of a read error.

TCRdb itself ran the PCR reads through MiXCR, one entry per CDR3 protein. The sample contains tens of thousands of distinct CDR3 sequences, around 50% of which appear only once. This sequence originates from a female donor with lung adenocarcinoma. The CD4 and CD8 labels of this study may be unreliable. Sequencing was performed on CD8+ T cells from the center of a lung tumor.

CDR3 DNA sequence: TGTGCCAGCATACAGCATGTGAGCACAGAGGAGCAGTTTTTT. It translates to CASIQHVSTEEQFF. The chain couples TRBV6-1 to TRBJ2-2; the D is unclear. This CDR3 region has 14 residues. Germline CDR1 reads MNHNS; CDR2 reads SASEGT.